The 18 T cell receptor beta chains reported below all come from one sample, sequenced in a study of low-dose radiotherapy and immunotherapy resistance in tumors. Primers targeting TRAV and TRBV primed first-strand cDNA, covering alpha and beta chains. Amplification of TCRs used a constant-region primer and V-primer adapter for about 20 PCR cycles. A single record per CDR3 protein comes from TCRdb applying MiXCR to the reads. The sample shows around 60,000 distinct CDR3 sequences, under 30% of them seen only once. Time point denoted: after trial treatment. Indicated treatment: LDRT plus nivolumab, ipilimumab, low-dose cyclophosphamide and aspirin (RACIN trial). The source material was PBMCs, sampled after low-dose radiotherapy plus immunotherapy. All receptors derive from a male donor with prostate cancer.

To note about this clonotype: A far larger clone is a single base away, which makes a read error likely. Here the CDR3 reads CANSLAGYEQYF. DNA of the CDR3: TGTGCCAACAGCTTGGCCGGGTACGAGCAGTACTTC. V gene TRBV5-6 combines with J gene TRBJ2-1; unclear D gene. The J call is in doubt because the DNA end fits TRBJ2-7 better. The CDR3 extends over 12 amino acids. Germline V lookup: CDR1 SGHDT, CDR2 YYEEEE.

As concerns this clonotype: This likely stems from a read error, as it lies one base from a far larger clone. The chain carries TRBV11-2 and TRBJ2-5; TRBD1 aligns across 10 bases. Per the germline V gene, CDR1 is SGHAT and CDR2 is FQNNGV. V was clipped by 5 bases and J by 3 bases; unmatched bases: 12. This CDR3 comprises 17 residues. The CDR3 DNA is TGTGCCAGCAGCGGCGGGACAGGGGTAATGGCGGAAGAGACCCAGTACTTC. Translation gives CASSGGTGVMAEETQYF.

The V gene is TRBV7-8, the J gene TRBJ2-1, with TRBD2 identical over 11 bases. Germline loops: CDR1 SGHVS, CDR2 FQNEAQ. The CDR3 has 16 residues. Trimming removed 4 bases from V and 4 bases from J; junction bases left unmatched: 6. In nucleotides, the CDR3 is TGTGCCAGCAGCTCCTTAGCGGGGGGGCAGTACAATGAGCAGTTCTTC. Its translation is CASSSLAGGQYNEQFF.

At least ten counts were recorded for this clonotype. The rearrangement joins TRBV2 to TRBJ2-7; 7 positions agree with TRBD2. V was clipped by 8 bases and J by 3 bases; unmatched bases: 13. The CDR3 contains 15 residues. Germline V gives CDR1 SNHLY, CDR2 FYNNEI. In DNA form, the CDR3 reads TGTGCCAGCGGAATACAGGATCCGGGGGGCTACGAGCAGTACTTC. Translating it yields CASGIQDPGGYEQYF. Based on the CDR3 plus reference TRBV2 and TRBJ2-7, the full variable domain is EPEVTQTPSHQVTQMGQEVILRCVPISNHLYFYWYRQILGQKVEFLVSFYNNEISEKSEIFDDQFSVERPDGSNFTLKIRSTKLEDSAMYFCASGIQDPGGYEQYFGPGTRLTVT.

This clonotype occurred many times. V and J are TRBV12-3 or TRBV12-4 and TRBJ2-1; D is possibly TRBD2 (6 bases). This CDR3 has 16 amino acids. Trimming pared 5 bases from V and 1 base from J, leaving 15 bases between. The CDR3: CASSPPGSISYNEQFF. For the CDR3, the DNA is TGTGCCAGCAGTCCCCCCGGGAGTATTTCCTACAATGAGCAGTTCTTC.

This clonotype was detected only a few times. This chain links TRBV5-5 with TRBJ2-3; D unclear. CDR1 and CDR2 from the germline V gene are SGHKS and YYEKEE (reference sequence). The CDR3 runs 13 residues. The V end lost 1 base, the J end lost 5 bases, and 8 bases lay between the germline ends. CDR3 protein: CASSLFTQDTQYF. The CDR3 region has the DNA TGTGCCAGCAGCTTGTTTACTCAAGATACGCAGTATTTT.

This clonotype appeared many times. The gene calls are TRBV20-1 and TRBJ2-4; the match to TRBD1 covers 7 bases. This CDR3 is 15 amino acids long. J was trimmed by 8 bases and V by 3 bases; bases with no gene match: 13. Germline assignment: CDR1 DFQATT and CDR2 SNEGSKA (reference sequence). As DNA, the CDR3 is TGCAGTGCTAGCTCGGACAGGCGGGCCGGGGACATTCAGTACTTC. Amino acid sequence: CSASSDRRAGDIQYF.

This clonotype was seen many times. The V and J genes are TRBV6-2 or TRBV6-3 and TRBJ2-7, with 11 bases lining up with TRBD1. Germline CDR1 and CDR2: MNHEY and SVGEGT. V lost 7 bases and J lost 3; bases outside the gene matches: 5. This CDR3 contains 14 residues. In nucleotides, the CDR3 is TGTGCCAGCACCGAAGGGACAGGGGGCTACGAGCAGTACTTC. Translating gives CASTEGTGGYEQYF.

This clonotype has a count of ten or more. The rearrangement uses TRBV29-1 and TRBJ2-5; D possibly corresponds to TRBD2 (7 bases). The germline V gene has CDR1 SQVTM and CDR2 ANQGSEA. V lost 7 bases to trimming and J lost 6 bases, with 15 bases between them. The CDR3 sequence is 12 residues long. CDR3 amino acids: CSGGGRDKTQYF. The CDR3 coding sequence is TGCAGCGGGGGGGGCCGCGATAAGACCCAGTACTTC.

This clonotype was recorded at least ten times. Written as DNA, the CDR3 is TGCAGTGCTAGAGGAGCGGGGGACACAGATACGCAGTATTTT. This sequence encodes CSARGAGDTDTQYF. The gene calls are TRBV20-1 and TRBJ2-3, with 8 bases aligning to TRBD2. Germline loops: CDR1 DFQATT, CDR2 SNEGSKA (reference sequence). The V gene end was trimmed by 1 base and the J gene end by 2 bases; junction bases not matched to a gene: 2. The CDR3 is 14 amino acids.

This clonotype was recorded many times. The chain carries TRBV5-1 and TRBJ2-1; tentative D call: TRBD2 (5 bases). V lost 4 bases to trimming and J lost 2 bases, with 16 bases between them. Germline V lookup: CDR1 SGHRS, CDR2 YFSETQ. The CDR3 length is 16 residues. The CDR3: CASSLRFDGTYNEQFF. CDR3 nucleotides: TGCGCCAGCAGCCTAAGATTCGACGGGACCTACAATGAGCAGTTCTTC.

In its sample, this clonotype was seen many times. This chain links TRBV18 with TRBJ2-7; 12 positions agree with TRBD2. Per the germline V gene, CDR1 is KGHSH and CDR2 is LQKENI. The CDR3 extends over 16 amino acids. V gave up 3 bases and J gave up 6 bases; unmatched junction bases: 9. CDR3 in DNA: TGTGCCAGCTCACCTTCGGGACTAGCGGGCCCCTCCGAGCAGTACTTC. This codes for CASSPSGLAGPSEQYF.

Many counts were recorded for this clonotype. The chain recombines TRBV6-5 with TRBJ2-5; 9 bases align to TRBD1. Germline V gene lookup returns CDR1 MNHEY and CDR2 SVGAGI. The trim removed 6 bases at V and 5 bases at J, leaving 7 bases unmatched. The CDR3 is made up of 14 amino acids. CDR3 DNA: TGTGCCAGCAGCCGCGGGACAGGGATTGAGACCCAGTACTTC. Residues: CASSRGTGIETQYF.

The V gene is TRBV6-2 or TRBV6-3, the J gene TRBJ2-7, with D tentatively TRBD2 (6 bases). The V gene lost 10 bases and the J gene lost 0 bases, with 22 bases spanning the gap. CDR3 length: 16 residues. Germline CDR1 MNHEY, CDR2 SVGEGT. The CDR3 DNA reads as TGTGCCAACAGCCCAGACAAGGGAGGAGTCTCCTACGAGCAGTACTTC. Translation gives CANSPDKGGVSYEQYF.

This clonotype has at least ten counts. V gene TRBV6-5 combines with J gene TRBJ2-2, with unresolved D. Trimming took 6 bases from V and 9 from J, leaving 14 bases between them. Germline V gene data show CDR1 as MNHEY and CDR2 as SVGAGI. The CDR3 contains 13 residues. CDR3 protein: CASRFSSSRELFF. The CDR3 DNA reads TGTGCCAGCAGATTCTCATCCAGCAGGGAGCTGTTTTTT.

The chain is built from TRBV28 and TRBJ2-1; 10 nucleotides line up with TRBD2. J was trimmed by 7 bases and V by 3 bases; bases with no gene match: 9. Looked up from germline, CDR1 is MDHEN and CDR2 is SYDVKM. The CDR3 totals 16 residues. The CDR3 is CASSFLLAGVRNEQFF. The CDR3 DNA reads as TGTGCCAGCAGTTTTCTTCTAGCGGGAGTTCGTAATGAGCAGTTCTTC.

This clonotype was found many times. V gene TRBV20-1 combines with J gene TRBJ2-2, with TRBD2 identical over 9 bases. The CDR3 runs 15 residues. Germline lookup yields CDR1 DFQATT and CDR2 SNEGSKA (reference sequence). The junction had 5 bases not matched to a gene; V was cut back by 0 bases and J by 6 bases. The CDR3 spells CSARDVAGDAGELFF. Here the CDR3 DNA reads TGCAGTGCTAGAGATGTAGCGGGAGACGCCGGGGAGCTGTTTTTT.

This clonotype showed up many times. The chain couples TRBV7-2 to TRBJ1-5; TRBD1 aligns across 7 bases. The CDR3 extends over 13 amino acids. CDR1 and CDR2 from the germline V gene are SGHTA and FQGNSA. V lost 4 bases to trimming and J lost 6 bases; unmatched junction nucleotides: 3. The CDR3 protein is CASSWTGLQPQHF. The CDR3 bases are TGTGCCAGCAGCTGGACAGGTCTTCAGCCCCAGCATTTT.